This T cell receptor (beta chain) was identified during a study of identical twins. Germline V lookup: CDR1 MDHEN, CDR2 SYDVKM. V shed 3 bases and J 2 bases; nucleotides not matched to a gene: 20. The CDR3 extends over 21 amino acids. TCRdb fed the 5' RACE reads into MiXCR, producing one record per CDR3 protein. This sample carries under 900,000 distinct CDR3 sequences, about 12% of them seen once, and the ten largest clones take around 1.5%. These same data were also listed under a study on yellow fever vaccine responses in identical twins.

The receptor was derived from a woman younger than 35 in good health. Sequencing input: PBMCs. V and J are TRBV28 and TRBJ2-3; 10 bases align to TRBD2. CDR3 protein: CASSFGIRGSYSGGLTDTQYF. CDR3 DNA: TGTGCCAGCAGTTTTGGGATCCGGGGATCCTATAGCGGGGGGCTCACAGATACGCAGTATTTT.